A single sample gave rise to the 31 T cell receptor beta chains below, sequenced in a study of blood T cell repertoires in COVID-19. Sequencing was performed with immunoSEQ multiplex PCR; in TCRdb, only in-frame clones are kept and a portion is missing. The sample has about 520,000 clones, approximately 85% seen once. Sequenced input: peripheral blood. These receptors were taken from a human donor in a cohort sampled during active COVID-19.

This clone was detected only once. V is TRBV6-5 and J is TRBJ2-1; D gene uncertain. The CDR3 is 14 residues long. Trimming took 7 bases from V and 0 from J, leaving 10 bases between them. CDR1 and CDR2 from the germline V gene are MNHEY and SVGAGI. The CDR3 DNA reads TGTGCCAGCACTCGCTCGAGCTCCTACAATGAGCAGTTCTTC. Amino acid sequence: CASTRSSSYNEQFF.

The rearrangement links TRBV21-1 to TRBJ1-2; TRBD1 was called by the table and not checked on the DNA. TRBV21-1 is labeled a pseudogene. The CDR3 totals 18 residues. In nucleotides, the CDR3 is TGTGCCAGCAGCAAAGGCTGGACAGGAAAGATGGGGAACTATGGCTACACCTTC. It codes for CASSKGWTGKMGNYGYTF.

The genes are TRBV27 and TRBJ1-5; the D is unclear. The CDR3 has 14 amino acids. The germline V and J ends were trimmed by 2 bases and 1 base, with 6 bases remaining between them. The germline V gene encodes CDR1 MNHEY and CDR2 SMNVEV (reference sequence). The CDR3 sequence: CASSLTLSNQPQHF. CDR3 coding DNA: TGTGCCAGCAGTTTAACACTAAGCAATCAGCCCCAGCATTTT.

This clone was recorded only once. The chain links TRBV4-3 to TRBJ2-2, with 7 bases aligning to TRBD2. Germline trimming cut 0 bases from V and 4 bases from J; bases unmatched to any gene: 5. Germline V gives CDR1 LGHNA, CDR2 YSLEER. The CDR3 length is 16 residues. CDR3 region: CASSQDLGGSTGELFF. The CDR3 coding sequence is TGCGCCAGCAGCCAAGATCTAGGCGGGAGCACCGGGGAGCTGTTTTTT.

The chain links TRBV7-2 to TRBJ2-5, with 9 bases that match TRBD2. Germline V lookup: CDR1 SGHTA, CDR2 FQGNSA. CDR3 length equals 15 residues. Trimming cost V 1 base and J 5 bases; bases outside gene matches: 5. CDR3 in DNA: TGTGCCAGCAGCTTAGAGGTTAGCGGGAGTGAGACCCAGTACTTC. It yields the protein CASSLEVSGSETQYF.

This clone was counted between two and nine times. This chain links TRBV2 with TRBJ1-5, with TRBD1 identical over 8 bases. V shed 2 bases, J shed 7 bases, and the junction held 7 bases outside the gene matches. The CDR3 totals 15 residues. CDR1 SNHLY and CDR2 FYNNEI come from the germline V gene. The CDR3 nucleotides read TGTGCCAGCAGTGAACTGCAGGGGGCTAGGCAGCCCCAGCATTTT. This gives the protein CASSELQGARQPQHF.

CDR3 DNA sequence: TGTGCCAGCAGCCTACAGACACCCGCGAACACCGGGGAGCTGTTTTTT. It is translated as CASSLQTPANTGELFF. The chain joins TRBV7-3 to TRBJ2-2; no clear D. Germline lookup yields CDR1 SGHTA and CDR2 FQGTGA. The CDR3 length is 16 residues. V was cut by 5 bases and J by 0 bases, with 13 bases left in between.

V usage is TRBV4-2 and J usage is TRBJ2-1; 8 bases line up with TRBD2. Trimming at V came to 1 base and at J to 6 bases, leaving 14 bases not matched to a gene. Germline assignment: CDR1 LGHNA and CDR2 YNFKEQ. The CDR3 is made up of 18 amino acids. CDR3 sequence reads: CASSQGSEAGVSGNEQFF. CDR3 coding DNA: TGTGCCAGCAGCCAAGGGTCCGAAGCGGGGGTGTCCGGCAATGAGCAGTTCTTC.

The V and J genes are TRBV5-1 and TRBJ1-1; unclear D gene. The CDR3 contains 13 residues. Germline lookup yields CDR1 SGHRS and CDR2 YFSETQ. Trimming cost V 4 bases and J 1 base, with 8 bases left between them. CDR3 DNA sequence: TGCGCCAGCAGCATCCGACAGAACACTGAAGCTTTCTTT. Protein: CASSIRQNTEAFF.

The rearrangement uses TRBV5-6 and TRBJ1-6; weak D call: TRBD1 (5 bases). Germline V gene lookup returns CDR1 SGHDT and CDR2 YYEEEE. This CDR3 is built from 15 residues. V shed 5 bases and J shed 9 bases, with 18 bases lying between them. The CDR3 protein is CASSRYITQGSPLHF. The CDR3 DNA is TGTGCCAGCAGTCGTTACATTACTCAGGGTTCACCCCTCCACTTT.

The rearrangement uses TRBV2 and TRBJ2-1; 8 bases fit TRBD2. V was pared by 2 bases and J by 4 bases, with 7 bases of the junction left unmatched. Germline V gives CDR1 SNHLY, CDR2 FYNNEI. The CDR3 contains 16 residues. CDR3 sequence: CASSEWGLGLYNEQFF. CDR3 sequence (DNA): TGTGCCAGCAGTGAATGGGGACTAGGATTATACAATGAGCAGTTCTTC.

This rearrangement joins TRBV11-2 to TRBJ2-6; D is perhaps TRBD1 (6 bases). V was pared by 5 bases and J by 4 bases, with 21 bases between. CDR1 is SGHAT and CDR2 is FQNNGV in the germline V gene. The length of the CDR3 is 18 residues. The CDR3 reads CASSRGRTVVRGANVLTF. Written as DNA, the CDR3 is TGTGCCAGCAGCCGAGGTAGGACAGTCGTACGGGGGGCCAACGTCCTGACTTTC.

In this sample, this clone turned up a few times. The chain is built from TRBV18 and TRBJ2-1; 7 bases fit TRBD2. V shed 7 bases and J 3 bases; nucleotides not matched to a gene: 6. Germline CDR1 is KGHSH and CDR2 is LQKENI. The CDR3 is 14 residues long. CDR3: CASLRDYFYNEQFF. The CDR3 bases are TGTGCCAGCTTGCGGGACTATTTCTACAATGAGCAGTTCTTC.

The genes are TRBV15 and TRBJ2-1, with TRBD2 matching over 8 bases. The CDR3 loop spans 14 amino acids. The trim removed 1 base at V and 9 bases at J, leaving 5 bases unmatched. The germline gives CDR1 LNHNV, CDR2 YYDKDF (reference sequence). The CDR3 sequence is CATSRVFSGSEQFF. DNA for the CDR3: TGTGCCACCAGCAGAGTGTTCAGCGGGAGTGAGCAGTTCTTC.

The V call is TRBV28, the J call TRBJ1-1, with D perhaps matching TRBD1 (5 bases). Germline V lookup: CDR1 MDHEN, CDR2 SYDVKM. The length of the CDR3 is 18 residues. Trimming took 5 bases from V and 0 from J, leaving 22 bases between them. This chain's CDR3 is CASSIPTGQPMMNTEAFF. The CDR3 DNA follows: TGTGCCAGCAGTATACCCACCGGACAACCGATGATGAACACTGAAGCTTTCTTT.

V gene TRBV4-2 combines with J gene TRBJ1-2, with TRBD1 identical over 10 bases. The junction had 10 bases not matched to a gene; V was cut back by 8 bases and J by 1 base. The CDR3 is 16 amino acids. The germline V gene has CDR1 LGHNA and CDR2 YNFKEQ. CDR3 in amino acids: CASSQGTGVDNYGYTF. The CDR3, as DNA: TGTGCCAGCTCGCAGGGGACAGGGGTCGATAACTATGGCTACACCTTC.

The V gene is TRBV19, the J gene TRBJ2-1; D call uncertain. Trimming removed 8 bases from V and 0 bases from J, with 11 bases in between. The CDR3 runs 14 residues. CDR1 LNHDA and CDR2 SQIVND come from the germline V gene (reference sequence). The CDR3 DNA is TGTGCCAGTGCCGAGGTCGGCTCCTACAATGAGCAGTTCTTC. As protein: CASAEVGSYNEQFF.

This chain joins TRBV11-1 and TRBJ2-5; D perhaps matches TRBD2 (6 bases). Germline V CDR1 and CDR2: SGHAT, FQDESV (reference sequence). This CDR3 spans 14 amino acids. V lost 3 bases and J lost 5, with 13 bases in between. The DNA of the CDR3 is TGTGCCAGCAGCTTTATTGGGGGGAGGGAGACCCAGTACTTC. It encodes CASSFIGGRETQYF.

This clone has just one count. The chain joins TRBV3-1 (or the pseudogene TRBV3-2) to TRBJ2-3; D is perhaps TRBD2 (5 bases). Germline V gene data show CDR1 as LGHDT and CDR2 as YNNKEL (reference sequence). V shed 0 bases and J shed 4 bases, with 11 bases lying between them. The CDR3 totals 15 residues. As DNA, the CDR3 is TGTGCCAGCAGCCAAGATTCGGGATTGTCAGATACGCAGTATTTT. It codes for CASSQDSGLSDTQYF.

The V gene is TRBV28, the J gene TRBJ2-1, with D possibly TRBD2 on 6 matching bases. Germline V CDR1 and CDR2: MDHEN, SYDVKM. V was shortened by 6 bases and J by 11 bases, with 14 bases between the two germline ends. The CDR3 runs to 12 residues. CDR3 residues: CASSWGVTQQFF. The CDR3 region has the DNA TGTGCCAGCAGCTGGGGGGTCACCCAGCAGTTCTTC.

The rearrangement uses TRBV20-1 and TRBJ2-7; 12 positions match TRBD1. The V and J ends lost 3 bases and 2 bases, in that order; junction bases with no gene match: 20. Germline lookup yields CDR1 DFQATT and CDR2 SNEGSKA (reference sequence). This CDR3 has 20 residues. The CDR3 nucleotides read TGCAGTGCTAGTTTGTCGCGGGGGACAGGGGGCAGTTCATTGACCTACGAGCAGTACTTC. Translated, it gives CSASLSRGTGGSSLTYEQYF.

The chain has TRBV6-2 or TRBV6-3 and TRBJ1-5, with a weak D call TRBD1 (5 bases). The length of the CDR3 is 15 residues. The germline gives CDR1 MNHEY, CDR2 SVGEGT. Between the trimmed V and J ends, which lost 5 bases and 0 bases, there was a span of 11 bases. The DNA of the CDR3 is TGTGCCAGCAGTCCCGGACATTTTAGCAATCAGCCCCAGCATTTT. Its protein product is CASSPGHFSNQPQHF.

The chain recombines TRBV5-6 with TRBJ1-5; TRBD1 is a possible D gene (6 bases). CDR3 length: 16 residues. Germline loops: CDR1 SGHDT, CDR2 YYEEEE. Trimming left V 4 bases short and J 4 bases short, with 18 bases between. CDR3 coding DNA: TGTGCCAGCAGCACACTAGGTCCAGGGGAAAATCAGCCCCAGCATTTT. It yields the protein CASSTLGPGENQPQHF.

The rearrangement joins TRBV7-2 to TRBJ1-2, with TRBD1 matching 9 bases. Trimming removed 5 bases from V and 4 bases from J; junction bases left unmatched: 8. This CDR3 spans 15 amino acids. CDR1 and CDR2 from the germline V gene are SGHTA and FQGNSA. The CDR3 here is CASSERTGDGYGYTF. In DNA form, the CDR3 reads TGTGCCAGCAGCGAACGGACAGGGGATGGCTATGGCTACACCTTC.

The CDR3 sequence is CATSDFPSPLGQGVTEAFF. DNA of the CDR3: TGTGCCACCAGTGATTTCCCATCCCCTCTGGGACAGGGTGTGACTGAAGCTTTCTTT. This rearrangement joins TRBV24-1 to TRBJ1-1, with 9 bases identical to TRBD1. Germline CDR1 is KGHDR and CDR2 is SFDVKD. The CDR3 has 19 amino acids. Trimming took 1 base from V and 5 from J; bases not matched to a gene: 16.

There are a few counts of this clone. This rearrangement joins TRBV3-1 (or the pseudogene TRBV3-2) to TRBJ2-2, with a tentative D call TRBD2 (5 bases). CDR1 and CDR2 from the germline V gene are LGHDT and YNNKEL (reference sequence). Trimming removed 4 bases at V and 7 bases at J, with 19 bases between. This CDR3 contains 16 residues. The CDR3 DNA follows: TGTGCCAGCAGCCCCCGACGGACTGGTCTTAGCGGGGAGCTGTTTTTT. Residues: CASSPRRTGLSGELFF.

V gene TRBV7-8 combines with J gene TRBJ2-7; 11 bases map to TRBD2. The J segment lost 4 bases and the V segment lost 1 base, leaving 3 bases of the junction unmatched. The germline CDR1 and CDR2 sequences are SGHVS and FQNEAQ. The length of the CDR3 is 15 residues. CDR3: CASSLEGTSGYEQYF. CDR3 nucleotides: TGTGCCAGCAGCTTAGAAGGGACTAGCGGTTACGAGCAGTACTTC.

The genes are TRBV2 and TRBJ2-3, with D perhaps TRBD1 (6 bases). Germline V lookup: CDR1 SNHLY, CDR2 FYNNEI. The CDR3 totals 14 residues. V was cut by 6 bases and J by 5 bases, with 15 bases left in between. The CDR3 sequence: CASSLYRVGDTQYF. The CDR3 DNA reads TGTGCCAGCAGCCTATACAGGGTTGGAGATACGCAGTATTTT.

The CDR3 is CASSWEEKLFF. The CDR3 DNA reads TGTGCCAGCAGTTGGGAGGAAAAACTGTTTTTT. The rearrangement links TRBV28 to TRBJ1-4; no reliable D call. The V end lost 4 bases, the J end lost 8 bases, and 5 bases lay between the germline ends. Germline V gene data show CDR1 as MDHEN and CDR2 as SYDVKM. The CDR3 contains 11 residues. The variable domain in full, completed from reference TRBV28 and TRBJ1-4, reads DVKVTQSSRYLVKRTGEKVFLECVQDMDHENMFWYRQDPGLGLRLIYFSYDVKMKEKGDIPEGYSVSREKKERFSLILESASTNQTSMYLCASSWEEKLFFGSGTQLSVL.

The chain links TRBV7-8 to TRBJ2-1; 8 nucleotides match TRBD2. J was trimmed by 8 bases and V by 4 bases; bases with no gene match: 16. Germline V gives CDR1 SGHVS, CDR2 FQNEAQ. The CDR3 runs to 17 residues. CDR3 nucleotides: TGTGCCAGCAGCTCGTTAGCGGGACTCCCTCTCGGCGATGAGCAGTTCTTC. It codes for CASSSLAGLPLGDEQFF.

The table lists this clone with a few counts. This chain uses TRBV7-9 with TRBJ2-1; 7 positions match TRBD1. This CDR3 is built from 14 residues. V lost 5 bases and J lost 2; bases outside the gene matches: 3. Looked up from germline, CDR1 is SEHNR and CDR2 is FQNEAQ (reference sequence). The CDR3, as DNA: TGTGCCAGCAGCCACAGGGGTACCTACAATGAGCAGTTCTTC. It encodes CASSHRGTYNEQFF.